This T cell receptor beta chain was profiled in a study of persistence of HIV-infected CD4 T cells. Overall study: Donors had been on suppressive ART for a median of roughly eight years. Study-level points and caveats: TCRbeta richness was lower in CMV- and Gag-responding cells than in anti-CD3/anti-CD28-responding cells. Antigen-responding cells were enriched for degenerate expanded CDR3beta sequences.

As concerns this clone: Its antigen is not known.

The CDR3 is 18 amino acids. Germline lookup yields CDR1 LNHDA and CDR2 SQIVND (reference sequence). V was clipped by 7 bases and J by 2 bases, with 24 bases between them. The stimulus was lysate of CMV-infected fibroblasts, roughly 9.2 ug/mL. Memory cells lacking CD40L and CD69 with high CD45RO were sorted. The libraries were made with immunoSEQ version 4 in survey mode. Data came from immunoSEQ multiplex PCR; TCRdb stores just in-frame clones and leaves some out. The sample includes 35,000 to 40,000 clones, 80% of them seen just once. The sequence came from an adult man with HIV who was CMV-seropositive. The chain joins TRBV19 to TRBJ1-5, with a possible D match to TRBD1 (6 bases). The sequences come from CD4+ T cells sorted from PBMCs after approximately 20-hour stimulation, collected from a patient who received antiretroviral therapy. The CDR3 protein is CASTPWGRGGFGNQPQHF. The CDR3 bases are TGTGCCAGTACTCCATGGGGCAGGGGTGGATTCGGCAATCAGCCCCAGCATTTT.